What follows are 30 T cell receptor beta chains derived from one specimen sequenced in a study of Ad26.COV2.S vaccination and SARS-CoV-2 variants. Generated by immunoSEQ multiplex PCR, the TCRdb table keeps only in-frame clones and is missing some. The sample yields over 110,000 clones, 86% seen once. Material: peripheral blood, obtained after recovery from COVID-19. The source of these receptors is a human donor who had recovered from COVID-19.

In nucleotides, the CDR3 is TGTGCCAGCAGCTTAGCAAGGAACACTGAAGCTTTCTTT. This codes for CASSLARNTEAFF. This chain links TRBV7-8 with TRBJ1-1; D not resolved. This CDR3 contains 13 residues. Germline V lookup: CDR1 SGHVS, CDR2 FQNEAQ. Between the trimmed V and J ends, which lost 0 bases and 1 base, there was a span of 3 bases. Complete variable domain (other parts from reference TRBV7-8 and TRBJ1-1): GAGVSQSPRYKVAKRGQDVALRCDPISGHVSLFWYQQALGQGPEFLTYFQNEAQLDKSGLPSDRFFAERPEGSVSTLKIQRTQQEDSAVYLCASSLARNTEAFFGQGTRLTVV.

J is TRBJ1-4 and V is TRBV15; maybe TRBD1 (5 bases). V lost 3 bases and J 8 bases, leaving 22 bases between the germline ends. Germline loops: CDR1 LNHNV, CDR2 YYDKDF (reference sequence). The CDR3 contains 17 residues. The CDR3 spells CATSSGVVGPEGEKLFF. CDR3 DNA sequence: TGTGCCACCAGCAGCGGGGTGGTCGGACCCGAGGGGGAAAAACTGTTTTTT. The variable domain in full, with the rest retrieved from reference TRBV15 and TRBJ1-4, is DAMVIQNPRYQVTQFGKPVTLSCSQTLNHNVMYWYQQKSSQAPKLLFHYYDKDFNNEADTPDNFQSRRPNTSFCFLDIRSPGLGDTAMYLCATSSGVVGPEGEKLFFGSGTQLSVL.

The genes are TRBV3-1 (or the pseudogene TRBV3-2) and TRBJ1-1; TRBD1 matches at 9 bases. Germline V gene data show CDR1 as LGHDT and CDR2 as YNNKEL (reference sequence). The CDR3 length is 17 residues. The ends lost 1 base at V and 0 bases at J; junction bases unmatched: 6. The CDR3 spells CASSQGSGQGMNTEAFF. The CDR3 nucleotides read TGTGCCAGCAGCCAAGGCTCCGGACAGGGGATGAACACTGAAGCTTTCTTT.

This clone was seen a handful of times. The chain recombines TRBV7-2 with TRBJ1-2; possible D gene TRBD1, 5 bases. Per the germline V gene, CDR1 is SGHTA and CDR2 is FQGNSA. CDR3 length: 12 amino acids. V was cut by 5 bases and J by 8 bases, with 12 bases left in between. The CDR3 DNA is TGTGCCAGCAGCCACCGACAGAGGGGCTACACCTTC. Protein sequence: CASSHRQRGYTF.

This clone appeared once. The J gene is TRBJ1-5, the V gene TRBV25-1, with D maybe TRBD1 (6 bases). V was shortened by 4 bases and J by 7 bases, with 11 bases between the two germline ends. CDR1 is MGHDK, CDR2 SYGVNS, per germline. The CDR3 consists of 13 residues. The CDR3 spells CASSGTENQPQHF. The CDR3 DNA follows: TGTGCCAGCAGTGGGACAGAAAACCAGCCCCAGCATTTT.

CDR3 sequence reads: CASSNWYSRYGYTF. CDR3 nucleotide sequence: TGTGCCAGCAGCAACTGGTACAGCCGCTATGGCTACACCTTC. V gene TRBV21-1 combines with J gene TRBJ1-2; whether TRBD1, the table's D call, matches the DNA was not checked. TRBV21-1 is a documented pseudogene. The CDR3 has 14 residues.

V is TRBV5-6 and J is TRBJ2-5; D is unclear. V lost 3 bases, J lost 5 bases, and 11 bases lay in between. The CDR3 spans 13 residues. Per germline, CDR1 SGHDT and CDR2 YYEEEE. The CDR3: CASSSPPGETQYF. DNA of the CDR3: TGTGCCAGCAGCTCCCCCCCTGGTGAGACCCAGTACTTC.

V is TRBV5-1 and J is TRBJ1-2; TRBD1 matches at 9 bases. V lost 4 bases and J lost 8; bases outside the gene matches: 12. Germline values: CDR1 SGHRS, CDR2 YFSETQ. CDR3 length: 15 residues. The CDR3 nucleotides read TGCGCCAGCAGCGAATTACAGGGGGCGGCTGCCGGCTACACCTTC. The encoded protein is CASSELQGAAAGYTF.

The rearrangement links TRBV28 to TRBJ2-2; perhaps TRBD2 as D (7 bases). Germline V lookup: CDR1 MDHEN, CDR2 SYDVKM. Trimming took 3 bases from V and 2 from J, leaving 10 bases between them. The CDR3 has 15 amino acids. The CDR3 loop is CASSFAGANTGELFF. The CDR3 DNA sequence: TGTGCCAGCAGTTTTGCGGGGGCCAACACCGGGGAGCTGTTTTTT.

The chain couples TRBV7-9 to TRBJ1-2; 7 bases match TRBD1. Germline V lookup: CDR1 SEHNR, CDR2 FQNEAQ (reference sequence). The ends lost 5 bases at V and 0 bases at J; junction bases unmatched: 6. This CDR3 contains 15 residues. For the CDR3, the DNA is TGTGCCAGCAGCACCGAGGACAGGACTAACTATGGCTACACCTTC. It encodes CASSTEDRTNYGYTF.

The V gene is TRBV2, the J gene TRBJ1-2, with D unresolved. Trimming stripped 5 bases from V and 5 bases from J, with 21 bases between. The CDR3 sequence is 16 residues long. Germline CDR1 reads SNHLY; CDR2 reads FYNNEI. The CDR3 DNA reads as TGTGCCAGCAGTCCCCTCACTTTCGGACCCCTTTATGGCTACACCTTC. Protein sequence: CASSPLTFGPLYGYTF.

The CDR3 nucleotides are TGTGCCAGCTCACCGTTTGGGACAGCAGGACCCAAAAACATTCAGTACTTC. Its translation: CASSPFGTAGPKNIQYF. V is TRBV18 and J is TRBJ2-4; 7 nucleotides align to TRBD1. CDR1 is KGHSH, CDR2 LQKENI, per germline. This CDR3 is built from 17 residues. V lost 3 bases to trimming and J lost 2 bases; unmatched junction nucleotides: 10.

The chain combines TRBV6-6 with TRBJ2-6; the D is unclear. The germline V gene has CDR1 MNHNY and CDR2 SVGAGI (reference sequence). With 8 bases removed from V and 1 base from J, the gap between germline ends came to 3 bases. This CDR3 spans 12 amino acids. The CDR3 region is CASLSGANVLTF. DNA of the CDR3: TGTGCCAGCCTATCTGGGGCCAACGTCCTGACTTTC.

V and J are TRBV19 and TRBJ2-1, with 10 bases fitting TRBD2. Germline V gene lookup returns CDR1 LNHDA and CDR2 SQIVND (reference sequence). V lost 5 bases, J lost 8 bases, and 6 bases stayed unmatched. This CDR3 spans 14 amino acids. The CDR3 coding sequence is TGTGCCAGTAGTCTCCTAGCGGGGGTCGATGAGCAGTTCTTC. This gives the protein CASSLLAGVDEQFF.

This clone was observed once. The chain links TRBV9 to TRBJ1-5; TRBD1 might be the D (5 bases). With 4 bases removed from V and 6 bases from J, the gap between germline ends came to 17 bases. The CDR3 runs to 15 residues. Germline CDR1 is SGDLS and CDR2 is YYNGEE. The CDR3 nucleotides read TGTGCCAGCAGCCCCCGTGGGGGGAATGGTCAGCCCCAGCATTTT. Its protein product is CASSPRGGNGQPQHF.

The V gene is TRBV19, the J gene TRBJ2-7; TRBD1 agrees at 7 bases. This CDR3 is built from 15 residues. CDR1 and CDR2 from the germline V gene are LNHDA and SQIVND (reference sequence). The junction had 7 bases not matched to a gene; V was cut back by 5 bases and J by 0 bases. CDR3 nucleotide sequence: TGTGCCAGTAGTCCCTTGGGACAGCCCTCCTACGAGCAGTACTTC. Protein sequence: CASSPLGQPSYEQYF.

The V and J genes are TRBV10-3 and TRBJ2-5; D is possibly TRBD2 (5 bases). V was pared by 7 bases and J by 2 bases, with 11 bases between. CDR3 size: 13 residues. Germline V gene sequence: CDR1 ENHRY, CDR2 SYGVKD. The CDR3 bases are TGTGCCATCACGGACTCCGCGCAAGAGACCCAGTACTTC. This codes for CAITDSAQETQYF.

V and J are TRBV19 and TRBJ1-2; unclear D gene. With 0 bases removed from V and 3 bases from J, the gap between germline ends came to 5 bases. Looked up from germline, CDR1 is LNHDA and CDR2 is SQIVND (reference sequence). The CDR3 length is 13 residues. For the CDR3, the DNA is TGTGCCAGTAGTATAGACGGACACTATGGCTACACCTTC. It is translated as CASSIDGHYGYTF.

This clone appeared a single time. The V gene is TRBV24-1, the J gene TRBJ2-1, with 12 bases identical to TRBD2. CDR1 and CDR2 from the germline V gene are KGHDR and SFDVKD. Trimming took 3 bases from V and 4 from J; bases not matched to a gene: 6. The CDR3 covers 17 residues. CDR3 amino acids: CATSDHTSGGTYNEQFF. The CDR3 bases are TGTGCCACCAGTGATCATACTAGCGGGGGGACATACAATGAGCAGTTCTTC.

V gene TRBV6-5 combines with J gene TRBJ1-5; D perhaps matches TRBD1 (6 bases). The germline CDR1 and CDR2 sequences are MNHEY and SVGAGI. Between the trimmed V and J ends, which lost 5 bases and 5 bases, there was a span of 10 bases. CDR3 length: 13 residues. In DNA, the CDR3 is TGTGCCAGCAGTAATGACAGGTATCAGCCCCAGCATTTT. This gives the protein CASSNDRYQPQHF.

The CDR3 sequence is CASRMTGDYTGELFF. The CDR3 DNA follows: TGCGCCAGCAGGATGACAGGGGATTACACCGGGGAGCTGTTTTTT. J is TRBJ2-2 and V is TRBV5-1, with TRBD1 identical over 8 bases. CDR3 size: 15 residues. Losses at the gene ends were 5 bases for V and 3 bases for J; bases not matched to a gene: 6. From germline, CDR1 is SGHRS and CDR2 YFSETQ.

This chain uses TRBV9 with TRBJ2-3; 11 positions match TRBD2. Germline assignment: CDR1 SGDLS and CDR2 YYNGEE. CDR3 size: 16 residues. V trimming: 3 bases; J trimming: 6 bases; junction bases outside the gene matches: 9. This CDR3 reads CASSERLAGGRDTQYF. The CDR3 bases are TGTGCCAGCAGCGAGCGTCTAGCGGGGGGCCGGGATACGCAGTATTTT.

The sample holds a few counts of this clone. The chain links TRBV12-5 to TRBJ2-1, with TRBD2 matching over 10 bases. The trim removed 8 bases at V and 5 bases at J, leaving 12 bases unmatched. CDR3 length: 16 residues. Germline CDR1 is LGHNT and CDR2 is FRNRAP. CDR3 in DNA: TGTGCTAGTACTAGTCTGGAAGCGGGGGGGCACAATGAGCAGTTCTTC. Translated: CASTSLEAGGHNEQFF.

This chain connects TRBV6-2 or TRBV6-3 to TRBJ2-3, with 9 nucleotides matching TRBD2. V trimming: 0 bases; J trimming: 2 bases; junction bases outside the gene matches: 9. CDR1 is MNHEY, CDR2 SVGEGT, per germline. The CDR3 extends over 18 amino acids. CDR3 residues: CASSYSSPLAGDTDTQYF. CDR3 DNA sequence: TGTGCCAGCAGTTACTCATCCCCGTTAGCGGGGGACACAGATACGCAGTATTTT.

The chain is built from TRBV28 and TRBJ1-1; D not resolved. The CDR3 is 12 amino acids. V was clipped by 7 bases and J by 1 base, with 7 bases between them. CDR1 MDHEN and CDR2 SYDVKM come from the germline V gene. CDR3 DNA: TGTGCCAGCAACTTTCGGAACACTGAAGCTTTCTTT. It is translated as CASNFRNTEAFF.

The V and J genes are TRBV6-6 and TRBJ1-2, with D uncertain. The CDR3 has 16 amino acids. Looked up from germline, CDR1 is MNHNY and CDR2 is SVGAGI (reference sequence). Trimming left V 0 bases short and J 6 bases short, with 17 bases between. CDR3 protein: CASSYSMRQHKNGYTF. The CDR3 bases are TGTGCCAGCAGTTACTCGATGAGGCAGCACAAAAATGGCTACACCTTC.

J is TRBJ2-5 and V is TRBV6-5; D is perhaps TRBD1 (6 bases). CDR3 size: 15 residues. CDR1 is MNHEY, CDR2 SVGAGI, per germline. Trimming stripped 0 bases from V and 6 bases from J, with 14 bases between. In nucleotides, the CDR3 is TGTGCCAGCAGTTACTCTTGGCAGGGACATCAGACCCAGTACTTC. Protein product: CASSYSWQGHQTQYF.

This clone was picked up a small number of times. The CDR3 loop is CASWVTGGTEAFF. CDR3 coding DNA: TGTGCCAGCTGGGTAACAGGGGGAACTGAAGCTTTCTTT. V usage is TRBV6-5 and J usage is TRBJ1-1; 8 nucleotides agree with TRBD1. The CDR3 is 13 amino acids. V gave up 8 bases and J gave up 5 bases; unmatched junction bases: 7. From germline, CDR1 is MNHEY and CDR2 SVGAGI.

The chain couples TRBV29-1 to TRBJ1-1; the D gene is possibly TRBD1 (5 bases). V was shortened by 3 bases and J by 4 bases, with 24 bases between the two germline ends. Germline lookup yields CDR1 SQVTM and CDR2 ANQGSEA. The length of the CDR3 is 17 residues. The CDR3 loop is CSVEQGFNLYGITEAFF. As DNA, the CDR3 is TGCAGCGTTGAGCAGGGTTTCAACCTTTATGGTATCACTGAAGCTTTCTTT.

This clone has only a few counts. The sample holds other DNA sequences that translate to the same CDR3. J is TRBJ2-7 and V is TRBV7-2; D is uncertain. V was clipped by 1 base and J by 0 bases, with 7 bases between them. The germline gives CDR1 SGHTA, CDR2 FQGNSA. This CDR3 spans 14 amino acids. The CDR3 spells CASSLVAASYEQYF. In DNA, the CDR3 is TGTGCCAGCAGCTTAGTGGCAGCCTCCTACGAGCAGTACTTC.